These 31 T cell receptor beta chains came from one sample sequenced in a study of identical twins. MiXCR, applied by TCRdb to the 5' RACE reads, yields one record per CDR3 protein. The sample has about 690,000 distinct CDR3 sequences, approximately 6% seen once. Material: naive T cells sorted from blood. All receptors come from a man younger than 35 in good health.

This clonotype was recorded a few times. This chain joins TRBV29-1 and TRBJ2-1; 9 bases fit TRBD2. CDR3 length: 14 residues. The germline V gene encodes CDR1 SQVTM and CDR2 ANQGSEA. With 4 bases clipped from V and 7 bases from J, the junction kept 8 bases outside the gene matches. The CDR3 nucleotides are TGCAGCGTTGGTTTGACTAGCGGTGGAAATGAGCAGTTCTTC. Encoded protein: CSVGLTSGGNEQFF.

This clonotype was counted many times. This chain uses TRBV27 with TRBJ1-1, with D hard to call. The CDR3 extends over 15 amino acids. V was trimmed by 0 bases and J by 0 bases, leaving 8 bases between them. Germline CDR1 reads MNHEY; CDR2 reads SMNVEV (reference sequence). CDR3 DNA sequence: TGTGCCAGCAGTTTATCGACGGGCATGAACACTGAAGCTTTCTTT. Translating it yields CASSLSTGMNTEAFF.

This clonotype has only a few counts. CDR3 nucleotide sequence: TGTGCCAGCAGCTTAGGTTTAGCGGAGTTTGCGGATGAGCAGTTCTTC. It encodes CASSLGLAEFADEQFF. The V gene is TRBV7-9, the J gene TRBJ2-1, with TRBD2 as a possible D gene (6 bases). Per germline, CDR1 SEHNR and CDR2 FQNEAQ (reference sequence). CDR3 length equals 16 residues. Trimming cost V 1 base and J 8 bases, with 18 bases left between them.

This clonotype was recorded many times. Here the CDR3 DNA reads TGCAGTGCAACGCCGGGACCTAGGAACACTGAAGCTTTCTTT. Translation gives CSATPGPRNTEAFF. V is TRBV20-1 and J is TRBJ1-1, with D perhaps TRBD1 (5 bases). The CDR3 spans 14 residues. V lost 6 bases to trimming and J lost 1 base, with 15 bases between them. Germline values: CDR1 DFQATT, CDR2 SNEGSKA (reference sequence).

The V gene is TRBV4-1, the J gene TRBJ2-4, with TRBD2 matching over 10 bases. V lost 6 bases and J lost 3; bases outside the gene matches: 2. The CDR3 runs 14 residues. In germline, CDR1 is MGHRA, CDR2 YSYEKL. The CDR3 is CASRVAGGKNIQYF. The CDR3 bases are TGCGCCAGCAGGGTAGCGGGAGGCAAAAACATTCAGTACTTC.

This clonotype showed up just a few times. The chain is built from TRBV2 and TRBJ1-6; D uncertain. The V gene's germline CDR1 is SNHLY and CDR2 FYNNEI. There are 14 residues in the CDR3. The V end was cut by 5 bases, the J end by 7 bases, with 12 bases between. The CDR3 nucleotides read TGTGCCAGCAGTCTCCGGGCCGAAAATTCACCCCTCCACTTT. Amino acids: CASSLRAENSPLHF.

This clonotype appeared a few times. The CDR3 sequence: CASSLFSGYNEQFF. As DNA, the CDR3 is TGTGCCAGCAGTTTATTTAGCGGTTACAATGAGCAGTTCTTC. The chain links TRBV27 to TRBJ2-1; D might be TRBD2 (6 bases). Trimming shortened V by 1 base and J by 4 bases, and 8 bases separated the two germline ends. Germline V gene lookup returns CDR1 MNHEY and CDR2 SMNVEV (reference sequence). The CDR3 extends over 14 amino acids.

V is TRBV2 and J is TRBJ2-5, with D unclear. Deletions cut 6 bases from V and 5 bases from J, with 16 bases between. The V gene's germline CDR1 is SNHLY and CDR2 FYNNEI. The CDR3 runs to 14 residues. The CDR3, as DNA: TGTGCCAGCAGCGATCTCCCGATGGGGGAGACCCAGTACTTC. Its protein product is CASSDLPMGETQYF. Together with reference TRBV2 and TRBJ2-5, the CDR3 gives the full variable domain: EPEVTQTPSHQVTQMGQEVILRCVPISNHLYFYWYRQILGQKVEFLVSFYNNEISEKSEIFDDQFSVERPDGSNFTLKIRSTKLEDSAMYFCASSDLPMGETQYFGPGTRLLVL.

This chain's CDR3 is CASSGWTSGEYNEQFF. The CDR3 DNA reads as TGTGCCAGCAGTGGGTGGACTAGCGGAGAATACAATGAGCAGTTCTTC. The chain joins TRBV2 to TRBJ2-1, with TRBD2 matching 10 bases. Germline CDR1 reads SNHLY; CDR2 reads FYNNEI. The CDR3 spans 16 residues. After removal of 4 bases from V and 4 bases from J, the junction contained 7 bases not matched to a gene.

This clonotype was counted a few times. The rearrangement joins TRBV24-1 to TRBJ2-7; 7 nucleotides match TRBD1. V shed 4 bases and J 4 bases; nucleotides not matched to a gene: 9. Germline loops: CDR1 KGHDR, CDR2 SFDVKD. The CDR3 is 15 amino acids. This CDR3 is CATSETGAGVYEQYF. The CDR3 DNA reads as TGTGCCACCAGTGAAACAGGGGCAGGGGTTTACGAGCAGTACTTC.

This clonotype was recorded a few times. This chain joins TRBV5-5 and TRBJ2-1; D gene unclear. Germline-derived CDR1 and CDR2 are SGHKS and YYEKEE (reference sequence). Trimming took 7 bases from V and 4 from J, leaving 9 bases between them. This CDR3 has 12 residues. CDR3 DNA: TGTGCCAGCGGCGGTCAATACAATGAGCAGTTCTTC. Translation gives CASGGQYNEQFF.

This clonotype has a count of ten or more. CDR3 nucleotide sequence: TGCAGTGCTAGATCTTCAGGGGTAGCAGACAATGAGCAGTTCTTC. Amino acids: CSARSSGVADNEQFF. This chain uses TRBV20-1 with TRBJ2-1; weak D call: TRBD1 (6 bases). Germline V gives CDR1 DFQATT, CDR2 SNEGSKA (reference sequence). There are 15 residues in the CDR3. Trimming took 2 bases from V and 5 from J, leaving 16 bases between them.

This clonotype was counted a few times. The chain recombines TRBV5-1 with TRBJ1-4; 10 nucleotides align to TRBD1. The germline CDR1 and CDR2 sequences are SGHRS and YFSETQ. The V gene end was trimmed by 3 bases and the J gene end by 5 bases; junction bases not matched to a gene: 4. This CDR3 is built from 15 residues. The CDR3 DNA sequence: TGCGCCAGCAGCTCGCGGGGACAGGGGAATGAAAAACTGTTTTTT. Translated: CASSSRGQGNEKLFF.

A few counts support this clonotype. J is TRBJ2-3 and V is TRBV21-1; TRBD2 is the table's D call, not checked against the DNA. TRBV21-1 counts as a pseudogene. This CDR3 contains 20 residues. CDR3 sequence (DNA): TGTGCCAGCAGCAAAACAGCGGGAGGGAGGTGGCCCACTAGCACAGATACGCAGTATTTT. As protein: CASSKTAGGRWPTSTDTQYF.

This clonotype was recorded at least ten times. This chain connects TRBV4-3 to TRBJ2-5; perhaps TRBD2 as D (6 bases). The CDR3 covers 15 residues. Germline V gene lookup returns CDR1 LGHNA and CDR2 YSLEER. Trimming took off 0 bases at V and 2 bases at J, with 10 bases between the two ends. The CDR3: CASSQDVSGQETQYF. The CDR3, as DNA: TGCGCCAGCAGCCAAGATGTTAGCGGACAAGAGACCCAGTACTTC.

This clonotype was seen repeatedly, ten times or more. The chain is built from TRBV7-9 and TRBJ2-2, with D maybe TRBD2 (5 bases). The CDR3 length is 15 residues. Trimming shortened V by 1 base and J by 0 bases, and 6 bases separated the two germline ends. Germline V gives CDR1 SEHNR, CDR2 FQNEAQ (reference sequence). This CDR3 reads CASSLERTNTGELFF. CDR3 coding DNA: TGTGCCAGCAGCTTAGAGCGGACGAACACCGGGGAGCTGTTTTTT.

The chain uses TRBV7-9 and TRBJ2-7; the D gene is possibly TRBD2 (5 bases). Trimming removed 4 bases at V and 2 bases at J, with 12 bases between. The CDR3 runs to 14 residues. Per the germline V gene, CDR1 is SEHNR and CDR2 is FQNEAQ (reference sequence). CDR3 sequence (DNA): TGTGCCAGCAGCTCTAGTGGGAGACCCTACGAGCAGTACTTC. The encoded protein is CASSSSGRPYEQYF.

The chain has TRBV20-1 and TRBJ2-5; D possibly matches TRBD1 or TRBD2 (6 bases each). The V end was cut by 4 bases, the J end by 9 bases, with 21 bases between. CDR1 and CDR2 from the germline V gene are DFQATT and SNEGSKA (reference sequence). This CDR3 spans 14 amino acids. The CDR3 here is CSAKEGGFLVAQYF. The CDR3 DNA follows: TGCAGTGCTAAAGAGGGGGGATTCCTCGTGGCCCAGTACTTC.

This sequence joins TRBV12-3 or TRBV12-4 and TRBJ2-1; the match to TRBD2 covers 8 bases. This CDR3 spans 17 amino acids. With 4 bases clipped from V and 8 bases from J, the junction kept 16 bases outside the gene matches. CDR3 nucleotides: TGTGCCAGCAGTTCCCCCCGGGGGAGCGGGAGTAGGGATGAGCAGTTCTTC. Amino acid sequence: CASSSPRGSGSRDEQFF.

This clonotype was found a few times. The chain links TRBV25-1 to TRBJ2-5; D perhaps matches TRBD2 (6 bases). The CDR3 has 11 residues. V was trimmed by 8 bases and J by 7 bases, leaving 11 bases between them. In germline, CDR1 is MGHDK, CDR2 SYGVNS. The CDR3 coding sequence is TGTGCCAGCGTTATGGGGGGGACCCAGTACTTC. Amino acid sequence: CASVMGGTQYF. The whole variable domain, remainder taken from reference TRBV25-1 and TRBJ2-5, is EADIYQTPRYLVIGTGKKITLECSQTMGHDKMYWYQQDPGMELHLIHYSYGVNSTEKGDLSSESTVSRIRTEHFPLTLESARPSHTSQYLCASVMGGTQYFGPGTRLLVL.

This clonotype was seen more than once but under ten times. The chain combines TRBV6-2 or TRBV6-3 with TRBJ2-7; D assignment may be TRBD1 or TRBD2 (6 bases each). The CDR3 is 14 amino acids. V lost 2 bases and J 6 bases, leaving 14 bases between the germline ends. Germline V CDR1 and CDR2: MNHEY, SVGEGT. The CDR3 nucleotides are TGTGCCAGCAGTTACCGAATGGGGGGCCGCGAGCAGTACGTC. Its protein is CASSYRMGGREQYV.

V usage is TRBV18 and J usage is TRBJ2-7; D is ambiguous. The CDR3 consists of 14 residues. Germline V gene sequence: CDR1 KGHSH, CDR2 LQKENI. V was trimmed by 5 bases and J by 3 bases, leaving 14 bases between them. The CDR3 coding sequence is TGTGCCAGCTCAACCGAAGGCGGTCACTACGAGCAGTACGTC. Protein sequence: CASSTEGGHYEQYV.

This clonotype was detected many times. CDR3 amino acids: CASSRNFGDSSNQPQHF. The CDR3 coding sequence is TGTGCCAGCAGCCGAAACTTCGGGGACAGTAGCAATCAGCCCCAGCATTTT. The rearrangement links TRBV6-2 or TRBV6-3 to TRBJ1-5; 7 bases fit TRBD1. Germline lookup yields CDR1 MNHEY and CDR2 SVGEGT. CDR3 length: 17 amino acids. With V trimmed by 6 bases and J by 0 bases, 11 bases remained unmatched.

This clonotype was detected a few times. J is TRBJ2-7 and V is TRBV20-1; the match to TRBD2 covers 9 bases. This CDR3 region has 15 residues. Germline V gives CDR1 DFQATT, CDR2 SNEGSKA (reference sequence). Trimming removed 3 bases from V and 4 bases from J; junction bases left unmatched: 10. The CDR3 DNA reads TGCAGTGCTAGTAATAGCGGGAGTCCTATATACGAGCAGTACTTC. Protein sequence: CSASNSGSPIYEQYF.

This clonotype was seen only a few times. The chain joins TRBV6-1 to TRBJ2-2; TRBD1 agrees at 7 bases. With 2 bases clipped from V and 6 bases from J, the junction kept 3 bases outside the gene matches. The germline gives CDR1 MNHNS, CDR2 SASEGT. CDR3 length equals 14 residues. CDR3 in amino acids: CASSELGGPGELFF. CDR3 nucleotides: TGTGCCAGCAGTGAATTAGGGGGCCCCGGGGAGCTGTTTTTT.

This clonotype was detected ten times or more. V gene TRBV10-3 combines with J gene TRBJ2-2; 7 positions agree with TRBD2. CDR1 is ENHRY, CDR2 SYGVKD, per germline. The junction had 5 bases not matched to a gene; V was cut back by 6 bases and J by 1 base. The CDR3 loop spans 15 amino acids. CDR3 amino acids: CAIRAGPMNTGELFF. The CDR3 DNA reads TGTGCCATCAGAGCGGGACCAATGAACACCGGGGAGCTGTTTTTT.

This clonotype occurred many times. The V and J genes are TRBV20-1 and TRBJ2-4, with D perhaps matching TRBD2 (6 bases). Germline-derived CDR1 and CDR2 are DFQATT and SNEGSKA (reference sequence). The CDR3 runs to 15 residues. Deletions cut 0 bases from V and 1 base from J, with 10 bases between. The CDR3 spells CSARDRGEAKNIQYF. DNA for the CDR3: TGCAGTGCTAGAGATCGCGGGGAGGCCAAAAACATTCAGTACTTC.

CDR3 in DNA: TGTGCCAGCAGCTTGGGGACAGGGGTTCCCACTAATGAAAAACTGTTTTTT. Protein: CASSLGTGVPTNEKLFF. This chain uses TRBV7-2 with TRBJ1-4, with 10 bases lining up with TRBD1. J was trimmed by 2 bases and V by 3 bases; bases with no gene match: 6. The CDR3 is 17 residues long. Germline CDR1 is SGHTA and CDR2 is FQGNSA. Together with reference TRBV7-2 and TRBJ1-4, the CDR3 gives the full variable domain: GAGVSQSPSNKVTEKGKDVELRCDPISGHTALYWYRQSLGQGLEFLIYFQGNSAPDKSGLPSDRFSAERTGGSVSTLTIQRTQQEDSAVYLCASSLGTGVPTNEKLFFGSGTQLSVL.

The chain combines TRBV12-3 or TRBV12-4 with TRBJ1-5, with 7 bases matching TRBD1. CDR3 length equals 15 residues. The V and J ends lost 6 bases and 10 bases, in that order; junction bases with no gene match: 15. The CDR3 protein is CASSSRDSLFSPQHF. CDR3 sequence (DNA): TGTGCCAGCAGCAGCCGGGACAGCCTTTTTTCTCCCCAGCATTTT.

The chain is built from TRBV7-2 and TRBJ1-2, with D unresolved. This CDR3 spans 15 amino acids. Trimming removed 2 bases from V and 2 bases from J, with 12 bases in between. Germline CDR1 is SGHTA and CDR2 is FQGNSA. For the CDR3, the DNA is TGTGCCAGCAGCTTACGTGGCAGCGAGAACTATGGCTACACCTTC. It translates to CASSLRGSENYGYTF.

This clonotype was recorded many times. This chain uses TRBV25-1 with TRBJ2-1; maybe TRBD2 (6 bases). The CDR3 totals 14 residues. Looked up from germline, CDR1 is MGHDK and CDR2 is SYGVNS. V dropped 8 bases and J dropped 1 base, with 12 bases sitting between them. This CDR3 is CASGDSISYNEQFF. In DNA form, the CDR3 reads TGTGCCAGCGGGGACTCGATATCCTACAATGAGCAGTTCTTC.